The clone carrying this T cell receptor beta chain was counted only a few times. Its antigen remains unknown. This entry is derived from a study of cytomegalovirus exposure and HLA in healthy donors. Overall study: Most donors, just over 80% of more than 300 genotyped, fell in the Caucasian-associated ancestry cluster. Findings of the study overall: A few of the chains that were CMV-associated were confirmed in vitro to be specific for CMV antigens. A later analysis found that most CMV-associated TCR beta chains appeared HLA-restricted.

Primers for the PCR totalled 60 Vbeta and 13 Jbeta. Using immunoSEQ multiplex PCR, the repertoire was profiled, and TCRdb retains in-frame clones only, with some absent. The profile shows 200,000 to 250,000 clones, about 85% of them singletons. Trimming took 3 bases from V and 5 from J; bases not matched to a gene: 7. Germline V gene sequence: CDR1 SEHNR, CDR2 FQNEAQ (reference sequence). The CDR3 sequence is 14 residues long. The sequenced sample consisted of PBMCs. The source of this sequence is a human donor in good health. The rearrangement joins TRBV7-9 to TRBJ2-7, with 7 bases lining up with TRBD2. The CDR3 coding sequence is TGTGCCAGCAGCTTGGGGAGGGATGGTCACGAGCAGTACTTC. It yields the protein CASSLGRDGHEQYF.